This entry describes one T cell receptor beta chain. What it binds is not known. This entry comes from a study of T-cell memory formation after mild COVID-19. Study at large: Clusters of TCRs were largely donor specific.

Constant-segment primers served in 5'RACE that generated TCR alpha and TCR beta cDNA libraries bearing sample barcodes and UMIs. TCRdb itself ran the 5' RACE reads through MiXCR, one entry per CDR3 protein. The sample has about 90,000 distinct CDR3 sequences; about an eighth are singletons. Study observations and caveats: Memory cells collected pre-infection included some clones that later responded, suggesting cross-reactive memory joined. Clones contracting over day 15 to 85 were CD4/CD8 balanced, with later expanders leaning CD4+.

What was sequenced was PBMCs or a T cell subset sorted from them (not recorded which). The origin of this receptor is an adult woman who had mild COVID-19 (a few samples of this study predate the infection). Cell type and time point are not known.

Here the CDR3 DNA reads TGTGCCAGCAGCTCAAAGCTCCCCCACAGGAGTCTAACCTATGGCTACACCTTC. Its protein is CASSSKLPHRSLTYGYTF. The rearrangement joins TRBV7-9 to TRBJ1-2, with D perhaps TRBD1 (5 bases). V shed 4 bases and J shed 4 bases, with 25 bases lying between them. The CDR3 runs 18 residues. CDR1 and CDR2 (germline): SEHNR, FQNEAQ (reference sequence).